This T cell receptor (beta chain) was obtained from a study of blood T cell repertoires in COVID-19 (TCRdb year 2020). For the wider study: Samples from collaborators originated in the United States, Italy and Spain and spanned both the acute and convalescent phases of COVID-19. The prospective study material was composed of cDNA or gDNA derived from T cells, B-cell-depleted T cells, or PBMCs. The dataset comprised deeply sampled blood TCRbeta repertoires from subjects exposed to, actively infected with, or recovered from COVID-19. A freely available public database, intended as a resource for researchers studying the immune response to SARS-CoV-2, is where the repertoires were released. The samples were drawn from two sources: the first 160 participants of the ongoing ImmuneRACE study, and 1,200 or so subjects contributed by 6 global collaborators. The sample metadata nearly always contained a de-identified subject ID, COVID-19 status, age in years and sex. Where HLA class I and class II types were available, the types were taken from metadata supplied by the sample provider, not from assay-based typing. The paper as a whole reports these results and caveats: Clinical and demographic metadata were provided uncurated, with the amount varying by source and participant.

The collaborating institutions used their own protocols to collect whole blood in K2EDTA tubes. For TCRbeta analysis, collaborators shipped samples in one of three forms: frozen whole blood, isolated PBMCs, or DNA extracted from either of those sample types. The immunoSEQ Assay, a bias-controlled multiplex PCR, was used to amplify TCRbeta CDR3 regions from genomic DNA. Under the source paper's analysis protocol: Nucleated cell counts per sample were estimated from amplification of reference gene primers within the assay. To quantify the absolute abundance of each unique TCRbeta CDR3 rearrangement, sequence reads were collapsed and filtered. For each sample, productive Simpson clonality was calculated as the square root of Simpson's diversity index across productive rearrangements. The table was pulled from immuneACCESS by TCRdb, which kept in-frame rearrangements only. Such tables lose some clones; where checked, under half of the loss comes from unresolved V genes, and the rest has no known cause. V and J calls and clone size follow that table, whereas D and trimming were derived from the DNA. The sample table shows roughly 54,000 clones, and around 86% are seen once. In total, the top ten clones hold over 2% of the sample.

CDR1 and CDR2 are read off the germline V gene as ENHRY and SYGVKD. The cysteine opens and the phenylalanine closes a CDR3 of 14 amino acids. Kept here is only the CDR3 DNA, which spans 42 bases and is read in frame from base 1. Trimming at the junction amounts to 6 bases on V and 0 bases on J, and the germline ends lie 9 bases apart. Of note for this clone: Its specific antigen is unknown. Qualities for individual bases were not recorded, and no much larger clone is one base off.

The chain is assembled from TRBV10-3 and TRBJ1-3; the D gene is not confidently resolved. The sample taken for sequencing was peripheral blood. This clonotype was obtained from a woman aged 55-75 years with acute or convalescent COVID-19. The DNA is as follows: TGTGCCATCAGGAAGGAGGGCTCTGGAAACACCATATATTTT. Protein translation: CAIRKEGSGNTIYF.